This TCR beta chain was identified during a study of blood T cell repertoires in COVID-19. Per germline, CDR1 MNHEY and CDR2 SMNVEV (reference sequence). The V end lost 7 bases, the J end lost 9 bases, and 17 bases lay between the germline ends. The CDR3 contains 13 residues. It was during active infection that Seattle patients were enrolled and then longitudinally followed. TCRdb's table, derived via immunoSEQ multiplex PCR, lists solely in-frame clones and lacks some. The sample has a few hundred thousand clones, roughly 90% seen once; the top ten hold around 3%. The V gene is TRBV27, the J gene TRBJ2-3, with TRBD1 as a possible D gene (7 bases). The material sequenced was peripheral blood. The clonotype comes from a woman aged 30 to 39 with COVID-19, enrolled during active disease. The CDR3 sequence: CASNRGAGGTQYF. The CDR3, as DNA: TGTGCCAGCAACAGGGGCGCAGGGGGGACGCAGTATTTT.